The 5 T cell receptor beta chains listed next were all sequenced from one sample in a study of blood T cell repertoires in COVID-19. Generated by immunoSEQ multiplex PCR, the TCRdb table keeps only in-frame clones and is missing some. The table shows about 68,000 clones, with around 88% occurring only once. Sequenced sample: peripheral blood. These receptors were collected from an elderly man with COVID-19, enrolled during active disease.

Remarks on this clone: Other nucleotide sequences in the sample specify the same CDR3. This chain joins TRBV2 and TRBJ1-5; no definite D call. V was trimmed by 6 bases and J by 2 bases, leaving 8 bases between them. The CDR3 loop spans 13 amino acids. Germline CDR1 and CDR2: SNHLY and FYNNEI. CDR3 sequence: CASSGGGNQPQHF. Here the CDR3 DNA reads TGTGCCAGCAGCGGCGGAGGCAATCAGCCCCAGCATTTT.

This chain links TRBV27 with TRBJ1-1; no clear D. CDR1 and CDR2 (germline): MNHEY, SMNVEV (reference sequence). The length of the CDR3 is 14 residues. Trimming pared 6 bases from V and 7 bases from J, leaving 18 bases between. The CDR3 region has the DNA TGTGCCAGCAGCCCTACCCTTGACCGCGGTGAAGCTTTCTTT. This gives the protein CASSPTLDRGEAFF.

The genes are TRBV5-1 and TRBJ2-6; D gene uncertain. CDR3 length equals 15 residues. CDR1 and CDR2 from the germline V gene are SGHRS and YFSETQ. The V end lost 1 base, the J end lost 4 bases, and 9 bases lay between the germline ends. The DNA of the CDR3 is TGCGCCAGCAGCTTGCAGGTAGGCGGGGCCAACGTCCTGACTTTC. It codes for CASSLQVGGANVLTF.

V and J are TRBV4-3 and TRBJ1-2, with a possible D match to TRBD1 (6 bases). The CDR3 contains 15 residues. The germline V and J ends were trimmed by 4 bases and 2 bases, with 14 bases remaining between them. The germline gives CDR1 LGHNA, CDR2 YSLEER. This chain's CDR3 is CASSPGQGRNYGYTF. In nucleotides, the CDR3 is TGCGCCAGCAGCCCGGGGCAGGGGCGAAACTATGGCTACACCTTC.

The V call is TRBV6-2 or TRBV6-3, the J call TRBJ1-5; TRBD1 aligns across 7 bases. Germline assignment: CDR1 MNHEY and CDR2 SVGEGT. This CDR3 region has 16 residues. J was trimmed by 3 bases and V by 2 bases; bases with no gene match: 7. The CDR3 sequence: CASSYGVEGANQPQHF. The CDR3 region has the DNA TGTGCCAGCAGTTACGGGGTAGAGGGGGCCAATCAGCCCCAGCATTTT.